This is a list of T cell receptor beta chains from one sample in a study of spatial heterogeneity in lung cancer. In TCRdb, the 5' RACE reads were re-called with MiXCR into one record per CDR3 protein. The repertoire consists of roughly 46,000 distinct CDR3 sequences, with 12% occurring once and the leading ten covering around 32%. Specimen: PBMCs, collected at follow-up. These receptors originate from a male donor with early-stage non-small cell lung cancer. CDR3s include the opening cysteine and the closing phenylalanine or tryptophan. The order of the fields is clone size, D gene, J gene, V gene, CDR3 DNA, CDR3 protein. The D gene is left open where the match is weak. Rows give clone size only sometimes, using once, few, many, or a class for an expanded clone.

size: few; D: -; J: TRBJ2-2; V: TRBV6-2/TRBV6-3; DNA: TGTGCCATCATGTACTCCAACACCGGGGAGCTGTTTTTT; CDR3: CAIMYSNTGELFF
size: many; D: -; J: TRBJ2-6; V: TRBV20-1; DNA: TGCAGTGCTAGAGGCCCCGACTCTGGGGCCAACGTCCTGACTTTC; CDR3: CSARGPDSGANVLTF
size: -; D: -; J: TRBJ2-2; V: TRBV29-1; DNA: TGCAGCGTACTGGACAGTTTCACCGGGGAGCTGTTTTTT; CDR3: CSVLDSFTGELFF
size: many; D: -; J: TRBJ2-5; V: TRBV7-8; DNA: TGTGCCAGCAGCTCCGCCGCCACAGCGTTAGGAGAGACCCAGTACTTC; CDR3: CASSSAATALGETQYF
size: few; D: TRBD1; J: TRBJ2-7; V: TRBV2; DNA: TGTGCCAGCAGGGCTGAGGTAGGACAGGGCTACGAGCAGTACTTC; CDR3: CASRAEVGQGYEQYF
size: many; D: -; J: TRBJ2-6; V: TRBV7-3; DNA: TGTGCCAGCAGCGCGACAACTCCTGGGGCCAACGTCCTGACTTTC; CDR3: CASSATTPGANVLTF
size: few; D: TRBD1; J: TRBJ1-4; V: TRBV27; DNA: TGTGCCAGCAGTTCCACGTCGACAGGGTCGAAACTGTTTTTT; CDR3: CASSSTSTGSKLFF
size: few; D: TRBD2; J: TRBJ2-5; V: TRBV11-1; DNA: TGTGCCAGCAGCTCCATGGGGGACTATTGGAACTTC; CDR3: CASSSMGDYWNF
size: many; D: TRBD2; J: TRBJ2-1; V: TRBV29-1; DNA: TGCAGCGTTGATCCAGGTAGCGGGAGTTACAATGAGCAGTTCTTC; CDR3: CSVDPGSGSYNEQFF
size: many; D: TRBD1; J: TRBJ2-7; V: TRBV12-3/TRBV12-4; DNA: TGTGCCAGCAGCTCCGGGACAGACTCCTACGAGCAGTACTTC; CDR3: CASSSGTDSYEQYF
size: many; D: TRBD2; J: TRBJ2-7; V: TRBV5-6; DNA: TGTGCCAGTAGCGGGAGGGAGAGATACGAGCAGTACTTC; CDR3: CASSGRERYEQYF
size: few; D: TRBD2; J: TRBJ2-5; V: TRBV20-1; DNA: TGCAGTGCTACCAGCGGGGGGCATCAAGAGACCCAGTACTTC; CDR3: CSATSGGHQETQYF
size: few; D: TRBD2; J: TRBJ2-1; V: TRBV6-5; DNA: TGTGCCAGCAGTCTTAGACTAGCGGCCTACAATGAGCAGTTCTTC; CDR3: CASSLRLAAYNEQFF
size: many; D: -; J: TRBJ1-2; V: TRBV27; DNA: TGTGCCAGCAGTTTGGGTCGCTTTAACTATGGCTACACCTTC; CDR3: CASSLGRFNYGYTF
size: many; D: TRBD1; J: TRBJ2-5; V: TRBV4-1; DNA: TGCGCCAGCAGCCAAGGACAGGGTTTTAGCGAGACCCAGTACTTC; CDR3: CASSQGQGFSETQYF
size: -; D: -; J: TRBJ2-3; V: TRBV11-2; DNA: TGTGCCAGCAGCCACCATGTACTTGGGGGAGATACGCAGTATTTT; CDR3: CASSHHVLGGDTQYF
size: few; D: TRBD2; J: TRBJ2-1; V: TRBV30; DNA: TGTGCCTGGAGTTCCGCGGGACTAGCGGGAAATGAGCAGTTCTTC; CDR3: CAWSSAGLAGNEQFF
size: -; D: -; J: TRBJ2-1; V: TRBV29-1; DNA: TGCAGCGTTGAAGCAGAGAATGAGCAGTTCTTC; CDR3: CSVEAENEQFF
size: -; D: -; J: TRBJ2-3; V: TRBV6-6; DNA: TGTGCTAGCAAAGGTGTCAGGCCAGATACGCAGTATTTT; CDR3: CASKGVRPDTQYF
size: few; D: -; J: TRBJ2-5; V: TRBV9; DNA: TGTGCCAGCAACAAGGACGGTACGGAGACCCAGTACTTC; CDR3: CASNKDGTETQYF
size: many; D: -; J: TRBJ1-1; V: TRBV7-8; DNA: TGTGCCAGCAACCCACAGGGACCGACCACTGAAGCTTTCTTT; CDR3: CASNPQGPTTEAFF
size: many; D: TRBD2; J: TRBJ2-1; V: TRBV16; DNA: TGTGCCAGCAGCCTAACTAGCGGGAGTTTCGGGCAGTTCTTC; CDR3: CASSLTSGSFGQFF
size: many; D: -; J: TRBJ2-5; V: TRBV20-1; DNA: TGCAGTGCTAGAGATAGGGGCAGCCCAGAGACCCAGTACTTC; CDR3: CSARDRGSPETQYF
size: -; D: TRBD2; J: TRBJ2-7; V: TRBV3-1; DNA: TGTGCCAGCAGCCAAAGAGAAGAAGCGGGGGAGCAGTACTTC; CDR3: CASSQREEAGEQYF
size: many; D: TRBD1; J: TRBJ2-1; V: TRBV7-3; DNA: TGTGCCAGCAGCGACACAGGGGGCGATGAGCAGTTCTTC; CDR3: CASSDTGGDEQFF
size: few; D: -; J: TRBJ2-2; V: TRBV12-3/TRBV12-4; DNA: TGTGCCAGCAGCCCCAACAGGAGCACCGGGGAGCTGTTTTTT; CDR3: CASSPNRSTGELFF